Presented here are 8 T cell receptor beta chains from one specimen sequenced in a study of blood T cells in healthy people across ages (dated by TCRdb to the mid-2010s). Library preparation was by 5' RACE. These reads were obtained on an Illumina HiSeq 2500. A second PCR of about 7 to 12 cycles was performed with a sample-barcoded 5' primer and a J-beta primer mix. TCRdb handled the public reads itself, with Q25 trimming in fastp and clone calling in MiXCR, and kept productive beta chains. Under each unique CDR3 protein, matching rows form one entry showing the most common genes and DNA. This sample has about a million distinct CDR3 sequences in its table, and approximately 50% of those were observed once. Clones ranked in the top ten supply about 21% of the sample. The sequenced sample was blood. All receptors come from an older woman in good health.

This clonotype was counted a few times. The chain employs TRBV7-2 and TRBJ2-1; 9 nucleotides agree with TRBD2. The V and J ends lost 4 bases and 15 bases, in that order; junction bases with no gene match: 7. The CDR3 has 12 residues. Germline lookup yields CDR1 SGHTA and CDR2 FQGNSA. Here the CDR3 reads CASSSVAGVRFF. The CDR3 coding sequence is TGTGCCAGCAGCTCAGTAGCGGGAGTGCGGTTCTTC.

This clonotype was seen a handful of times. The rearrangement links TRBV5-4 to TRBJ2-4; a weak D match, TRBD2 (6 bases). V lost 3 bases, J lost 0 bases, and 16 bases lay in between. The CDR3 has 17 amino acids. Germline loops: CDR1 SGHNT, CDR2 YYREEE (reference sequence). The CDR3 region has the DNA TGTGCCAGCAGCTCGGTGGGTGGGGGACTAGCCAAAAACATTCAGTACTTC. As protein: CASSSVGGGLAKNIQYF.

V usage is TRBV27 and J usage is TRBJ1-2, with D maybe TRBD1 (6 bases). With 5 bases removed from V and 4 bases from J, the gap between germline ends came to 20 bases. The CDR3 has 16 residues. Germline CDR1 and CDR2: MNHEY and SMNVEV (reference sequence). The CDR3 here is CASSATGGALTYGYTF. The CDR3, as DNA: TGTGCCAGCAGTGCGACCGGGGGGGCGCTTACCTATGGCTACACCTTC.

The J gene is TRBJ2-7, the V gene TRBV20-1, with TRBD2 matching 8 bases. The CDR3 is 14 residues long. Germline CDR1 and CDR2: DFQATT and SNEGSKA (reference sequence). J lost 6 bases, V lost 3 bases, and 10 bases had no gene match. CDR3 protein: CSASLPGGNGEQYF. CDR3 nucleotide sequence: TGCAGTGCTAGCCTCCCGGGGGGGAATGGCGAGCAGTACTTC.

The gene calls are TRBV6-5 and TRBJ2-5; 9 bases fit TRBD2. The length of the CDR3 is 16 residues. CDR1 and CDR2 (germline): MNHEY, SVGAGI. J gave up 11 bases and V 2 bases, and 15 bases lay outside the gene matches. CDR3 loop: CASSYGAGGGSDKQYF. The CDR3 DNA reads as TGTGCCAGCAGTTACGGAGCGGGGGGCGGGTCAGATAAGCAGTACTTC.

The DNA of the CDR3 is TGTGCCAGCAGACCGGGACAGGGGGTAATGAACACTGAAGCTTTCTTT. Encoded protein: CASRPGQGVMNTEAFF. This chain uses TRBV6-6 with TRBJ1-1, with 11 bases fitting TRBD1. V was clipped by 6 bases and J by 0 bases; unmatched bases: 6. The CDR3 consists of 16 residues. Germline lookup yields CDR1 MNHNY and CDR2 SVGAGI (reference sequence).

CDR3 sequence: CASSLDGTRTYEQYF. Here the CDR3 DNA reads TGTGCCAGCAGCTTAGATGGGACTAGAACCTACGAGCAGTACTTC. This chain joins TRBV11-2 and TRBJ2-7, with 8 bases matching TRBD2. The CDR3 is made up of 15 amino acids. The germline V gene has CDR1 SGHAT and CDR2 FQNNGV. With V trimmed by 0 bases and J by 2 bases, 3 bases remained unmatched.

The chain carries TRBV18 and TRBJ2-4; 11 bases fit TRBD2. Germline CDR1 reads KGHSH; CDR2 reads LQKENI. V gave up 3 bases and J gave up 6 bases; unmatched junction bases: 16. There are 19 residues in the CDR3. The CDR3 sequence is CASSPSPFSPSGGLNIQYF. The CDR3 nucleotides read TGTGCCAGCTCACCTAGCCCGTTCTCACCTAGCGGGGGGCTAAACATTCAGTACTTC.